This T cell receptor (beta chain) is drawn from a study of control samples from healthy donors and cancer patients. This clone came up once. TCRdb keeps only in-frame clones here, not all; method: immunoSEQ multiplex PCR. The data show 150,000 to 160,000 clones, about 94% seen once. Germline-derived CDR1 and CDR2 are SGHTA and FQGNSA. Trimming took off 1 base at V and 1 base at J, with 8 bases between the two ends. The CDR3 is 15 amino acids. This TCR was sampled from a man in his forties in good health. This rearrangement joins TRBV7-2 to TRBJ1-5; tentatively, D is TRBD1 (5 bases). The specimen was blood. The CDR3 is CASSLVSGSNQPQHF. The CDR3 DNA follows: TGTGCCAGCAGCTTAGTCTCAGGGAGCAATCAGCCCCAGCATTTT.